This entry concerns a single TCR beta chain. Its antigen is unidentified. V lost 5 bases and J lost 8; bases outside the gene matches: 8. CDR1 MNHEY and CDR2 SVGAGI come from the germline V gene. This CDR3 spans 13 amino acids. This sample was taken from a study of cytomegalovirus exposure and HLA in healthy donors. Sequencing used immunoSEQ multiplex PCR; TCRdb keeps in-frame clones, though not all of them. The sample shows around 150,000 clones, approximately 84% of them seen only once. Findings of the study overall: It was 150 to 200 TCR beta chains that were listed as cytomegalovirus-associated. Most TCR sequences showed up rarely, but some public TCRs showed up in many donors.

It was the roughly 130-subject validation cohort, separate from the approximately 690-subject first cohort, to which the donors belonged. The sequenced sample consisted of PBMCs. This TCR was sampled from a man aged 30 to 39 in good health and CMV-seropositive. The chain has TRBV6-5 and TRBJ1-2; TRBD1 agrees at 7 bases. CDR3 bases: TGTGCCAGCAGTATCTCAGGGGGAAGCGGCTACACCTTC. This gives the protein CASSISGGSGYTF.